Shown below are 2 T cell receptor beta chains from a single sample sequenced in a study of cytomegalovirus exposure and HLA in healthy donors. Some clones are missing from TCRdb's copy, which holds only in-frame ones; the method was immunoSEQ multiplex PCR. The sample consists of about 120,000 clones, 70% to 90% of them appearing once. Sequences were obtained from PBMCs. The receptors originated from a woman in her late teens or twenties in good health and CMV-seronegative.

The chain recombines TRBV19 with TRBJ2-1; TRBD2 agrees at 13 bases. This CDR3 has 16 residues. In germline, CDR1 is LNHDA, CDR2 SQIVND (reference sequence). With 5 bases clipped from V and 7 bases from J, the junction kept 8 bases outside the gene matches. The CDR3 DNA is TGTGCCAGTAGTGGATCACTAGCGGGAGGGTTAAATGAGCAGTTCTTC. Translated: CASSGSLAGGLNEQFF.

The chain carries TRBV6-1 and TRBJ2-1; TRBD2 matches 11 bases. The length of the CDR3 is 15 residues. CDR1 and CDR2 from the germline V gene are MNHNS and SASEGT. The ends lost 3 bases at V and 6 bases at J; junction bases unmatched: 4. The DNA for the CDR3 is TGTGCCAGCAGTGAGGGTAGCGGGGGGGCCAATGAGCAGTTCTTC. This encodes CASSEGSGGANEQFF.